The 12 T cell receptor beta chains listed next were all sequenced from one sample in a study of vaccination effects on CD4 cells after COVID-19 (dated by TCRdb to between 2021 and 2023). In the ViraFEST assay, PBMC were stimulated with viral peptide pools, and TCR sequencing was then used to find antigen-specific CD4+ T cell clonotypes based on their expansion. After more than nine days of culture, CD4+ T cells were isolated with the EasySep CD4+ T cell isolation kit. Each participant got two doses of an mRNA SARS-CoV-2 vaccine, either BNT162b2 or mRNA-1273. What these receptors recognize is not known. The library relied on the immunoSEQ multiplex PCR assay. Sourced from immuneACCESS, this table was stored by TCRdb with only in-frame sequences that have V and J called. A share of the clones is absent; for the studies checked, an unresolved V gene accounts for under half, and the remainder has no known explanation. The sample contains more than 20,000 clones, around 79% of them found a single time. The top ten constitute approximately 8% of the sample.

The specimen was CD4+ T cells from PBMCs cultured with SARS-CoV-2 spike peptides, collected after COVID-19 vaccination. The sample's cell subset or site label is to be understood as: SARS-CoV-2 spike overlapping peptide pool stimulation. These TCRs come from a human donor who received a COVID-19 vaccine.

The table lists this clone with a few counts. The V gene is TRBV2, the J gene TRBJ1-1, with a tentative D call TRBD1 (6 bases). This CDR3 contains 14 residues. Trimming took off 6 bases at V and 1 base at J, with 12 bases between the two ends. Looked up from germline, CDR1 is SNHLY and CDR2 is FYNNEI. The CDR3 region is CASRLTGRNTEAFF. CDR3 sequence (DNA): TGTGCCAGCAGGCTGACAGGTCGGAACACTGAAGCTTTCTTT.

The chain carries TRBV5-8 and TRBJ2-6, with D perhaps being TRBD1 or TRBD2 (5 bases each). CDR1 SGHTS and CDR2 YDEGEE come from the germline V gene. Trimming stripped 5 bases from V and 4 bases from J, with 19 bases between. The CDR3 totals 17 residues. The CDR3 region is CASRARDRLRGANVLTF. The CDR3 DNA reads TGTGCCAGCAGGGCCCGGGACCGTCTTAGGGGGGCCAACGTCCTGACTTTC.

The chain uses TRBV14 and TRBJ2-1; 10 nucleotides agree with TRBD2. Germline V gene sequence: CDR1 SGHDN, CDR2 FVKESK. CDR3 length equals 20 residues. With V trimmed by 2 bases and J by 8 bases, 21 bases remained unmatched. CDR3 sequence: CASSQKSRGPLAGVLDEQFF. The CDR3 nucleotides are TGTGCCAGCAGCCAAAAATCCCGCGGCCCGCTAGCGGGAGTTCTAGATGAGCAGTTCTTC.

This clone was seen once. The rearrangement links TRBV6-6 to TRBJ2-7; a weak D match, TRBD2 (6 bases). There are 16 residues in the CDR3. Germline loops: CDR1 MNHNY, CDR2 SVGAGI (reference sequence). V dropped 6 bases and J dropped 0 bases, with 18 bases sitting between them. CDR3 coding DNA: TGTGCCAGCAGACCCCCCGGAGGGGCGTCCTCCTACGAGCAGTACTTC. Protein sequence: CASRPPGGASSYEQYF.

This clone occurred a few times. The chain uses TRBV19 and TRBJ1-5, with 7 positions matching TRBD1. The junction had 17 bases not matched to a gene; V was cut back by 6 bases and J by 3 bases. In germline, CDR1 is LNHDA, CDR2 SQIVND (reference sequence). This CDR3 has 18 amino acids. The CDR3 DNA sequence: TGTGCCAGTAGGAACGGACAGGCGAGAAGAAGGAACAATCAGCCCCAGCATTTT. Residues: CASRNGQARRRNNQPQHF. Combining the CDR3 with reference TRBV19 and TRBJ1-5 gives the whole variable domain DGGITQSPKYLFRKEGQNVTLSCEQNLNHDAMYWYRQDPGQGLRLIYYSQIVNDFQKGDIAEGYSVSREKKESFPLTVTSAQKNPTAFYLCASRNGQARRRNNQPQHFGDGTRLSIL.

The chain uses TRBV9 and TRBJ2-1; possible D gene TRBD2, 5 bases. This CDR3 region has 14 residues. V was clipped by 6 bases and J by 5 bases, with 15 bases between them. The germline CDR1 and CDR2 sequences are SGDLS and YYNGEE. Written as DNA, the CDR3 is TGTGCCAGCAACAAACGGAGGTCAGACAATGAGCAGTTCTTC. Protein: CASNKRRSDNEQFF.

The genes are TRBV10-3 and TRBJ2-3; D uncertain. Trimming took 6 bases from V and 4 from J, leaving 5 bases between them. The CDR3 extends over 11 amino acids. CDR1 ENHRY and CDR2 SYGVKD come from the germline V gene. The CDR3 loop reads CAIRSADTQYF. Here the CDR3 DNA reads TGTGCCATCAGGAGTGCAGATACGCAGTATTTT.

This clone qualifies as large. The chain joins TRBV19 to TRBJ1-2; perhaps TRBD1 as D (5 bases). With 7 bases removed from V and 2 bases from J, the gap between germline ends came to 11 bases. Germline CDR1 reads LNHDA; CDR2 reads SQIVND (reference sequence). The length of the CDR3 is 13 residues. The CDR3 DNA is TGTGCCAGTAACGGAGGACACAACTATGGCTACACCTTC. Its translation is CASNGGHNYGYTF.

This chain joins TRBV6-5 and TRBJ1-5; D remains unclear. The CDR3 covers 13 residues. The germline gives CDR1 MNHEY, CDR2 SVGAGI. V gave up 3 bases and J gave up 5 bases, with 8 bases separating them. CDR3 amino acids: CASSYVRDQPQHF. DNA of the CDR3: TGTGCCAGCAGTTATGTCCGTGATCAGCCCCAGCATTTT.

This rearrangement joins TRBV5-1 to TRBJ2-1; no reliable D call. V was cut by 1 base and J by 9 bases, with 5 bases left in between. The V gene's germline CDR1 is SGHRS and CDR2 YFSETQ. The CDR3 contains 11 residues. The CDR3 coding sequence is TGCGCCAGCAGCTTGACAGCTGAGCAGTTCTTC. Protein: CASSLTAEQFF. The full variable domain, completed using reference TRBV5-1 and TRBJ2-1, is KAGVTQTPRYLIKTRGQQVTLSCSPISGHRSVSWYQQTPGQGLQFLFEYFSETQRNKGNFPGRFSGRQFSNSRSEMNVSTLELGDSALYLCASSLTAEQFFGPGTRLTVL.

The chain joins TRBV5-1 to TRBJ1-2; possibly TRBD1 for D (6 bases). The V end was cut by 0 bases, the J end by 4 bases, with 10 bases between. The CDR3 sequence is 14 residues long. Germline values: CDR1 SGHRS, CDR2 YFSETQ. The CDR3 spells CASSLGTVPYGYTF. The CDR3 DNA sequence: TGCGCCAGCAGCTTGGGGACAGTCCCCTATGGCTACACCTTC.

V gene TRBV3-1 (or the pseudogene TRBV3-2) combines with J gene TRBJ1-2, with D hard to call. The CDR3 is 12 amino acids. V lost 3 bases to trimming and J lost 5 bases, with 7 bases between them. Germline loops: CDR1 LGHDT, CDR2 YNNKEL (reference sequence). The CDR3 region has the DNA TGTGCCAGCAGCCACACAGCGTATGGCTACACCTTC. As protein: CASSHTAYGYTF.